This T cell receptor (beta chain) derives from a study of shared clonotypes between healthy human individuals. The assay was carried out at the deep level. Clones were read by immunoSEQ multiplex PCR, and TCRdb kept only the in-frame ones, dropping some. The sample has about 1.5 million clones, roughly 96% seen once. From germline, CDR1 is SGDLS and CDR2 YYNGEE. V lost 0 bases and J 6 bases, leaving 11 bases between the germline ends. This CDR3 has 14 residues. This clonotype was obtained from a man aged 25-45 years in good health. This chain connects TRBV9 to TRBJ2-3; no clear D gene. Sequenced input: naive CD4+ T cells sorted from blood. Documented subset: CD45RA+ positively selected. In DNA, the CDR3 is TGTGCCAGCAGCGTAGCGGTATTGGGGGATACGCAGTATTTT. It codes for CASSVAVLGDTQYF.